These 22 T cell receptor beta chains were all obtained from the same sample, sequenced in a study of shared clonotypes between healthy human individuals. Using immunoSEQ multiplex PCR, the repertoire was profiled, and TCRdb retains in-frame clones only, with some absent. This table holds about 2.3 million clones, over 85% found once. Sequenced input: naive CD4+ T cells from PBMCs. The subset is: CD45RA+ positively selected. These receptors came from a man in his late teens or twenties in good health. Some clones in this sample may be carry-over from other donors' samples.

This chain links TRBV2 with TRBJ2-1; TRBD2 matches 12 bases. Germline CDR1 and CDR2: SNHLY and FYNNEI. The CDR3 totals 14 residues. V shed 7 bases, J shed 4 bases, and the junction held 2 bases outside the gene matches. CDR3 residues: CASKTSGGYNEQFF. CDR3 DNA sequence: TGTGCCAGCAAGACTAGCGGGGGATACAATGAGCAGTTCTTC.

J is TRBJ2-7 and V is TRBV11-3; D possibly matches TRBD1 or TRBD2 (5 bases each). The germline CDR1 and CDR2 sequences are SGHNT and YENEEA. Trimming shortened V by 2 bases and J by 6 bases, and 14 bases separated the two germline ends. The CDR3 sequence is 14 residues long. The CDR3 reads CASSLMGAGSEQYF. CDR3 DNA sequence: TGTGCCAGCAGCTTAATGGGCGCAGGGAGCGAGCAGTACTTC. Filled out from reference TRBV11-3 and TRBJ2-7, the complete variable domain reads EAGVVQSPRYKIIEKKQPVAFWCNPISGHNTLYWYLQNLGQGPELLIRYENEEAVDDSQLPKDRFSAERLKGVDSTLKIQPAELGDSAVYLCASSLMGAGSEQYFGPGTRLTVT.

DNA for the CDR3: TGTGCCAGCAGTCCGAGGACAGGGCTGTTTTACGAGCAGTACTTC. Encoded protein: CASSPRTGLFYEQYF. The rearrangement joins TRBV28 to TRBJ2-7; 8 nucleotides agree with TRBD1. This CDR3 comprises 15 residues. Germline-derived CDR1 and CDR2 are MDHEN and SYDVKM. After removal of 5 bases from V and 4 bases from J, the junction contained 10 bases not matched to a gene.

The V call is TRBV11-3, the J call TRBJ2-3; D is perhaps TRBD1 (5 bases). Trimming stripped 5 bases from V and 2 bases from J, with 11 bases between. The CDR3 runs 14 residues. The germline CDR1 and CDR2 sequences are SGHNT and YENEEA. The CDR3 DNA sequence: TGTGCCAGCAGCCCACCAGGGTTCACAGATACGCAGTATTTT. Its protein product is CASSPPGFTDTQYF. The complete variable domain, with remaining parts taken from reference TRBV11-3 and TRBJ2-3, reads EAGVVQSPRYKIIEKKQPVAFWCNPISGHNTLYWYLQNLGQGPELLIRYENEEAVDDSQLPKDRFSAERLKGVDSTLKIQPAELGDSAVYLCASSPPGFTDTQYFGPGTRLTVL.

This clone turned up a few times. The rearrangement joins TRBV5-1 to TRBJ1-5; maybe TRBD1 (6 bases). Germline-derived CDR1 and CDR2 are SGHRS and YFSETQ. The CDR3 sequence is 14 residues long. With 4 bases removed from V and 5 bases from J, the gap between germline ends came to 13 bases. CDR3 sequence reads: CASSLDSGDQPQHF. The CDR3 nucleotides read TGCGCCAGCAGCCTGGACAGTGGGGATCAGCCCCAGCATTTT.

The chain combines TRBV11-2 with TRBJ2-5; a possible D gene is TRBD2 (5 bases). The CDR3 has 14 residues. Germline CDR1 reads SGHAT; CDR2 reads FQNNGV. V lost 5 bases and J lost 5, with 15 bases in between. The CDR3 region has the DNA TGTGCCAGCAGCCCTCGGACTGACTGGGAGACCCAGTACTTC. Amino acids: CASSPRTDWETQYF.

V is TRBV4-3 and J is TRBJ2-3; weak D call: TRBD2 (6 bases). This CDR3 is 19 amino acids long. The V and J ends lost 0 bases and 1 base respectively, with 20 bases between them. CDR1 and CDR2 from the germline V gene are LGHNA and YSLEER. The CDR3 nucleotides are TGCGCCAGCAGCCAAGATTATTTCACAGACGGGACTCGCACAGATACGCAGTATTTT. Protein sequence: CASSQDYFTDGTRTDTQYF.

V gene TRBV2 combines with J gene TRBJ2-2; 7 bases map to TRBD1. Unmatched junction bases numbered 3, after V lost 4 bases and J lost 1 base. Germline CDR1 SNHLY, CDR2 FYNNEI. CDR3 size: 15 residues. The CDR3 DNA sequence: TGTGCCAGCAGTGTAAGGACAGGGAACACCGGGGAGCTGTTTTTT. Translating gives CASSVRTGNTGELFF.

The chain links TRBV6-6 to TRBJ2-5; D is perhaps TRBD2 (5 bases). Germline CDR1 is MNHNY and CDR2 is SVGAGI (reference sequence). This CDR3 is built from 14 residues. V lost 7 bases and J 5 bases, leaving 17 bases between the germline ends. The CDR3 is CASTFLTTVETQYF. The CDR3 bases are TGTGCCAGCACTTTCTTGACTACTGTGGAGACCCAGTACTTC.

The V and J genes are TRBV6-6 and TRBJ2-3; TRBD2 is a possible D gene (6 bases). The length of the CDR3 is 12 residues. V dropped 9 bases and J dropped 2 bases, with 9 bases sitting between them. Looked up from germline, CDR1 is MNHNY and CDR2 is SVGAGI (reference sequence). DNA of the CDR3: TGTGCCAGTACGGGGGACACAGATACGCAGTATTTT. Its translation: CASTGDTDTQYF.

This chain links TRBV18 with TRBJ2-3, with D unclear. The CDR3 is 14 residues long. Germline V gene sequence: CDR1 KGHSH, CDR2 LQKENI. The V gene lost 3 bases and the J gene lost 6 bases, with 13 bases spanning the gap. CDR3 bases: TGTGCCAGCTCACCGCGGTTGTACGAGGATACGCAGTATTTT. Translating it yields CASSPRLYEDTQYF.

The chain joins TRBV28 to TRBJ2-7; 8 bases agree with TRBD2. V shed 5 bases and J 6 bases; nucleotides not matched to a gene: 9. Germline V lookup: CDR1 MDHEN, CDR2 SYDVKM. The CDR3 sequence is 14 residues long. The CDR3 reads CASSESGSISEQYF. The CDR3 DNA is TGTGCCAGCAGTGAGAGCGGGAGTATCTCCGAGCAGTACTTC.

This clone was counted only a few times. The gene calls are TRBV18 and TRBJ1-4; D is uncertain. This CDR3 comprises 13 residues. The V end was cut by 2 bases, the J end by 7 bases, with 8 bases between. Germline CDR1 KGHSH, CDR2 LQKENI. CDR3 coding DNA: TGTGCCAGCTCACCAGACGCCTTTGAAAAACTGTTTTTT. Translated: CASSPDAFEKLFF.

This sequence joins TRBV14 and TRBJ2-2, with TRBD2 identical over 11 bases. The CDR3 has 16 amino acids. Trimming took 1 base from V and 6 from J; bases not matched to a gene: 4. Germline assignment: CDR1 SGHDN and CDR2 FVKESK. For the CDR3, the DNA is TGTGCCAGCAGCCAAGGACTAGCGGGACGGGCCGGGGAGCTGTTTTTT. This encodes CASSQGLAGRAGELFF.

V usage is TRBV18 and J usage is TRBJ2-7; D may be TRBD2 (5 bases). This CDR3 has 15 residues. CDR1 KGHSH and CDR2 LQKENI come from the germline V gene. V lost 4 bases to trimming and J lost 2 bases, with 15 bases between them. The CDR3 nucleotides are TGTGCCAGCTCACGGGCTCCCGGGAACACCTACGAGCAGTACTTC. Translating gives CASSRAPGNTYEQYF.

The genes are TRBV7-9 and TRBJ2-3, with D unclear. The germline gives CDR1 SEHNR, CDR2 FQNEAQ (reference sequence). V lost 3 bases to trimming and J lost 1 base, with 17 bases between them. The CDR3 is 17 amino acids. This CDR3 is CASSFPSSAAGTDTQYF. The CDR3 nucleotides are TGTGCCAGCAGCTTTCCATCCTCCGCGGCGGGCACAGATACGCAGTATTTT.

J is TRBJ2-1 and V is TRBV28; 7 bases map to TRBD2. V lost 6 bases to trimming and J lost 9 bases; unmatched junction nucleotides: 14. The CDR3 consists of 15 residues. Germline V lookup: CDR1 MDHEN, CDR2 SYDVKM. CDR3 coding DNA: TGTGCCAGCAGCCCGCCGGACGGACTAGTAGGTGAGCAGTTCTTC. The encoded protein is CASSPPDGLVGEQFF.

The CDR3 coding sequence is TGTGCCAGCTCACCACTCGACAGGGCGAATGGCTACACCTTC. Protein product: CASSPLDRANGYTF. The V and J genes are TRBV18 and TRBJ1-2, with 7 bases identical to TRBD1. Germline V gene lookup returns CDR1 KGHSH and CDR2 LQKENI. This CDR3 contains 14 residues. The V and J ends lost 1 base and 6 bases, in that order; junction bases with no gene match: 5.

This clone has a handful of counts. The chain employs TRBV7-9 and TRBJ1-2; TRBD1 agrees at 7 bases. V lost 0 bases and J lost 2; bases outside the gene matches: 6. CDR3 length: 16 residues. Germline lookup yields CDR1 SEHNR and CDR2 FQNEAQ (reference sequence). CDR3 region: CASSLAAGTDNYGYTF. As DNA, the CDR3 is TGTGCCAGCAGCTTAGCGGCAGGGACAGACAACTATGGCTACACCTTC.

The V and J genes are TRBV7-9 and TRBJ2-7; TRBD2 might be the D (6 bases). V was trimmed by 7 bases and J by 2 bases, leaving 15 bases between them. CDR3 size: 14 residues. Germline V gene sequence: CDR1 SEHNR, CDR2 FQNEAQ (reference sequence). The CDR3 nucleotides read TGTGCCAGCATGCTGGATGGGGGGACCTACGAGCAGTACTTC. Translation: CASMLDGGTYEQYF.

The chain combines TRBV7-8 with TRBJ2-2, with 11 bases that match TRBD2. After removal of 5 bases from V and 2 bases from J, the junction contained 7 bases not matched to a gene. Germline lookup yields CDR1 SGHVS and CDR2 FQNEAQ. The length of the CDR3 is 17 residues. CDR3 nucleotide sequence: TGTGCCAGCAGCATTCTAGCGGGAGGTAGTAACACCGGGGAGCTGTTTTTT. This sequence encodes CASSILAGGSNTGELFF. The whole variable domain, filled in from reference TRBV7-8 and TRBJ2-2, reads GAGVSQSPRYKVAKRGQDVALRCDPISGHVSLFWYQQALGQGPEFLTYFQNEAQLDKSGLPSDRFFAERPEGSVSTLKIQRTQQEDSAVYLCASSILAGGSNTGELFFGEGSRLTVL.

The chain couples TRBV5-1 to TRBJ1-1; D perhaps matches TRBD1 (5 bases). Germline lookup yields CDR1 SGHRS and CDR2 YFSETQ. V was shortened by 2 bases and J by 3 bases, with 14 bases between the two germline ends. The CDR3 is 15 amino acids. This CDR3 reads CASSFSGGSYTEAFF. CDR3 coding DNA: TGCGCCAGCAGCTTCTCCGGGGGGAGCTACACTGAAGCTTTCTTT.